This TCR beta chain was retrieved from a study of T cell responses to AZD1222 COVID-19 vaccine. Findings and limits, study-wide: Receipt of two AZD1222 doses was followed by a rise in Spike-specific TCR breadth and depth. Baseline seropositivity characterized only a handful of AZD1222 recipients.

This clone has a handful of counts. Its antigen remains unidentified. Germline V gene sequence: CDR1 KGHDR, CDR2 SFDVKD. Trimming cost V 0 bases and J 5 bases; bases outside gene matches: 5. The CDR3 totals 16 residues. Sequencing was performed with immunoSEQ multiplex PCR; in TCRdb, only in-frame clones are kept and a portion is missing. Of 150,000 or so clones in the sample, about 92% were seen once. Here the sequenced sample was peripheral blood, taken on day 0 of AZD1222 vaccination. This TCR came from an adult in good health. V gene TRBV24-1 combines with J gene TRBJ2-5; 10 bases are a match to TRBD2. DNA for the CDR3: TGTGCCACCAGTGATTTGCTAGCGGGAGTGTGGGAGACCCAGTACTTC. Its protein product is CATSDLLAGVWETQYF.